These 18 T cell receptor beta chains share one sample of origin, sequenced in a study of blood T cell repertoires in COVID-19. Some clones are missing from TCRdb's copy, which holds only in-frame ones; the method was immunoSEQ multiplex PCR. Among 250,000 to 350,000 clones, roughly 80% were seen once, and the ten largest hold more than 1.1%. Sequenced material: peripheral blood. The receptors shown here come from a human donor with COVID-19, enrolled during active disease. The donor label of this sample is uncertain.

This clone appeared a few times. J is TRBJ2-1 and V is TRBV7-8; 9 positions match TRBD2. The J segment lost 4 bases and the V segment lost 5 bases, leaving 12 bases of the junction unmatched. The CDR3 has 17 residues. Germline CDR1 is SGHVS and CDR2 is FQNEAQ. The DNA for the CDR3 is TGTGCCAGCAGCCGGAGCGGGAGGACCCAAACTTACAATGAGCAGTTCTTC. This encodes CASSRSGRTQTYNEQFF. Based on the CDR3 plus reference TRBV7-8 and TRBJ2-1, the full variable domain is GAGVSQSPRYKVAKRGQDVALRCDPISGHVSLFWYQQALGQGPEFLTYFQNEAQLDKSGLPSDRFFAERPEGSVSTLKIQRTQQEDSAVYLCASSRSGRTQTYNEQFFGPGTRLTVL.

This clone was counted between two and nine times. CDR3 coding DNA: TGTGCCAGTAGTATTGGGCAGCCTAATTCACCCCTCCACTTT. This sequence encodes CASSIGQPNSPLHF. This chain joins TRBV19 and TRBJ1-6; D is unresolved. Trimming took off 3 bases at V and 6 bases at J, with 9 bases between the two ends. The length of the CDR3 is 14 residues. Germline-derived CDR1 and CDR2 are LNHDA and SQIVND (reference sequence).

The chain carries TRBV5-1 and TRBJ2-7; D not certain. Per germline, CDR1 SGHRS and CDR2 YFSETQ. V was cut by 2 bases and J by 1 base, with 16 bases left in between. CDR3 size: 16 residues. CDR3 region: CASSFDREAYSYEQYF. The CDR3 DNA reads TGCGCCAGCAGCTTCGACCGCGAGGCATATTCCTACGAGCAGTACTTC. Using reference TRBV5-1 and TRBJ2-7 for the parts outside the CDR3, the full variable domain is KAGVTQTPRYLIKTRGQQVTLSCSPISGHRSVSWYQQTPGQGLQFLFEYFSETQRNKGNFPGRFSGRQFSNSRSEMNVSTLELGDSALYLCASSFDREAYSYEQYFGPGTRLTVT.

J is TRBJ2-2 and V is TRBV29-1, with 7 bases matching TRBD1. The CDR3 contains 15 residues. The V and J ends lost 7 bases and 5 bases, in that order; junction bases with no gene match: 13. The germline gives CDR1 SQVTM, CDR2 ANQGSEA. The CDR3: CSAKLPGQKTGELFF. The CDR3 region has the DNA TGCAGCGCCAAACTACCGGGACAGAAGACCGGGGAGCTGTTTTTT.

This clone was seen at least ten times. This chain connects TRBV4-3 to TRBJ2-7; TRBD2 matches at 10 bases. J lost 4 bases, V lost 1 base, and 7 bases had no gene match. Per the germline V gene, CDR1 is LGHNA and CDR2 is YSLEER. The length of the CDR3 is 16 residues. The chain's CDR3 is CASSQGLAGIGYEQYF. As DNA, the CDR3 is TGCGCCAGCAGCCAAGGACTAGCGGGCATAGGTTACGAGCAGTACTTC.

V and J are TRBV10-3 and TRBJ1-2; 7 nucleotides align to TRBD1. The V segment lost 3 bases and the J segment 2 bases; nucleotides outside the gene matches: 3. Germline assignment: CDR1 ENHRY and CDR2 SYGVKD. The CDR3 is 14 amino acids. The CDR3 loop reads CAISELGQNYGYTF. CDR3 in DNA: TGTGCCATCAGTGAATTGGGACAGAACTATGGCTACACCTTC.

In this sample, this clone turned up once. V gene TRBV3-1 (or the pseudogene TRBV3-2) combines with J gene TRBJ1-4, with D unclear. Deletions cut 4 bases from V and 13 bases from J, with 13 bases between. Per germline, CDR1 LGHDT and CDR2 YNNKEL (reference sequence). This CDR3 is built from 12 residues. The DNA of the CDR3 is TGTGCCAGCAGCCCGACGGGTGGCGGACTGTTTTTT. Translated: CASSPTGGGLFF.

The chain uses TRBV9 and TRBJ2-2, with D unclear. CDR1 and CDR2 (germline): SGDLS, YYNGEE. This CDR3 comprises 16 residues. The V end lost 3 bases, the J end lost 2 bases, and 14 bases lay between the germline ends. The CDR3 reads CASSAYSGGNTGELFF. As DNA, the CDR3 is TGTGCCAGCAGCGCCTACTCCGGTGGTAACACCGGGGAGCTGTTTTTT.

The chain uses TRBV3-1 (or the pseudogene TRBV3-2) and TRBJ2-1, with D possibly being TRBD1 (5 bases). The CDR3 length is 15 residues. V lost 4 bases and J lost 0, with 10 bases in between. CDR1 and CDR2 (germline): LGHDT, YNNKEL (reference sequence). The CDR3 DNA reads as TGTGCCAGCAGCCTAAGTAGGGGCTCCTACAATGAGCAGTTCTTC. It encodes CASSLSRGSYNEQFF.

The chain is built from TRBV27 and TRBJ2-2; 7 positions agree with TRBD2. The trim removed 5 bases at V and 2 bases at J, leaving 8 bases unmatched. CDR1 MNHEY and CDR2 SMNVEV come from the germline V gene (reference sequence). This CDR3 contains 16 residues. CDR3 sequence reads: CASSPPRGLNTGELFF. CDR3 DNA sequence: TGTGCCAGCAGTCCGCCGCGGGGGTTAAACACCGGGGAGCTGTTTTTT.

This rearrangement joins TRBV9 to TRBJ1-1; D is uncertain. Between the trimmed V and J ends, which lost 4 bases and 4 bases, there was a span of 14 bases. The CDR3 is 14 residues long. The germline gives CDR1 SGDLS, CDR2 YYNGEE. The CDR3 DNA sequence: TGTGCCAGCAGCCCCAGCACTGCGGGCACTGAAGCTTTCTTT. This codes for CASSPSTAGTEAFF.

The rearrangement uses TRBV19 and TRBJ1-1; D gene ambiguous. CDR1 and CDR2 (germline): LNHDA, SQIVND (reference sequence). The V end was cut by 5 bases, the J end by 0 bases, with 19 bases between. The CDR3 is 17 amino acids. The CDR3 nucleotides read TGTGCCAGTAGTGTACGACAACGACAAATAATGAACACTGAAGCTTTCTTT. Residues: CASSVRQRQIMNTEAFF.

The chain links TRBV30 to TRBJ1-5, with 9 bases fitting TRBD1. The junction had 5 bases not matched to a gene; V was cut back by 2 bases and J by 3 bases. The germline V gene encodes CDR1 GTSNPN and CDR2 SVGIG (reference sequence). This CDR3 contains 15 residues. CDR3 DNA: TGTGCCTGGAGTCCGGACAGGGGTTACAATCAGCCCCAGCATTTT. This encodes CAWSPDRGYNQPQHF.

V and J are TRBV28 and TRBJ2-1, with 10 positions matching TRBD2. CDR1 is MDHEN, CDR2 SYDVKM, per germline. With 2 bases clipped from V and 3 bases from J, the junction kept 7 bases outside the gene matches. The CDR3 is 17 amino acids. For the CDR3, the DNA is TGTGCCAGCAGTTTACGGAATCTAGCGGGAGTCTACAATGAGCAGTTCTTC. It is translated as CASSLRNLAGVYNEQFF.

This clone was seen a few times. V gene TRBV12-3 or TRBV12-4 combines with J gene TRBJ2-2, with TRBD2 identical over 7 bases. The CDR3 is made up of 13 amino acids. The trim removed 8 bases at V and 6 bases at J, leaving 6 bases unmatched. The CDR3 loop reads CASGTRGAGELFF. The CDR3 DNA follows: TGTGCCAGCGGCACTCGGGGGGCCGGGGAGCTGTTTTTT.

This clone was found a few times. V usage is TRBV11-2 and J usage is TRBJ2-5, with 11 bases lining up with TRBD2. Germline V gene sequence: CDR1 SGHAT, CDR2 FQNNGV. This CDR3 is 14 amino acids long. Trimming at V came to 0 bases and at J to 8 bases, leaving 2 bases not matched to a gene. As DNA, the CDR3 is TGTGCCAGCAGCTTAGAAACTAGCGGGGGAACCCAGTACTTC. Amino acids: CASSLETSGGTQYF.

V gene TRBV27 combines with J gene TRBJ1-1; 7 nucleotides align to TRBD1. The CDR3 covers 13 residues. Germline V gene data show CDR1 as MNHEY and CDR2 as SMNVEV (reference sequence). The CDR3 here is CATGTVLQGEAFF. CDR3 nucleotides: TGTGCGACCGGGACAGTTCTTCAGGGTGAAGCTTTCTTT.

The chain has TRBV28 and TRBJ2-4; tentative D call: TRBD2 (5 bases). The V gene's germline CDR1 is MDHEN and CDR2 SYDVKM. This CDR3 spans 13 amino acids. Trimming pared 2 bases from V and 8 bases from J, leaving 10 bases between. CDR3 protein: CASSLASRDIQYF. As DNA, the CDR3 is TGTGCCAGCAGTTTAGCTAGCCGAGACATTCAGTACTTC.